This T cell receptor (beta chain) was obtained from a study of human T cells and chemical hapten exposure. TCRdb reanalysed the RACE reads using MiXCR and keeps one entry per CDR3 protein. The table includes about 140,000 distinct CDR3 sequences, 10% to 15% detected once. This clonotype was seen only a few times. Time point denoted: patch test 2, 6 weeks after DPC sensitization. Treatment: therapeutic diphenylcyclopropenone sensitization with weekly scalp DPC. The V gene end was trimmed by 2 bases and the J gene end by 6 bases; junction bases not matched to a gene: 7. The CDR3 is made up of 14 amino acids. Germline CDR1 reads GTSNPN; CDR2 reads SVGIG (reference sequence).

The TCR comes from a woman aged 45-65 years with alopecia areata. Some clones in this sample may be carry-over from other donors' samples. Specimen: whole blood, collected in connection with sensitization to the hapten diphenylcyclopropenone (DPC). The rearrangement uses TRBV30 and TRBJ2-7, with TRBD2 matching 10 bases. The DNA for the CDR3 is TGTGCCTGGAGTTCCCTAGCGGGAGCCGGCGAGCAGTACTTC. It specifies CAWSSLAGAGEQYF.